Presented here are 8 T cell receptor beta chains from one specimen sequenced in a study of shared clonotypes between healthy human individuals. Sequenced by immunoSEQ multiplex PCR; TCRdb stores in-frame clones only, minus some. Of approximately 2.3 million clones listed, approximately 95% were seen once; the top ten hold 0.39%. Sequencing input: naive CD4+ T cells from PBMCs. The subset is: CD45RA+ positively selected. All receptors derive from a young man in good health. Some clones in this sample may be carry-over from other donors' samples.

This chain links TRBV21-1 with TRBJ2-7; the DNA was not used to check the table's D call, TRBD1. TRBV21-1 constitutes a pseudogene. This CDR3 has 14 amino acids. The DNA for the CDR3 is TGTGCCAGCAGCAAAGTCCCAATCTCCTACGAGCAGTACTTC. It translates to CASSKVPISYEQYF.

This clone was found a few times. In nucleotides, the CDR3 is TGTGCCAGTAGTAATCGGGAGGCTTTCTTT. It codes for CASSNREAFF. The chain joins TRBV19 to TRBJ1-1, with D uncertain. Germline CDR1 and CDR2: LNHDA and SQIVND (reference sequence). The V end was cut by 4 bases, the J end by 11 bases, with 8 bases between. The CDR3 is 10 residues long. The whole variable domain, filled in from reference TRBV19 and TRBJ1-1, reads DGGITQSPKYLFRKEGQNVTLSCEQNLNHDAMYWYRQDPGQGLRLIYYSQIVNDFQKGDIAEGYSVSREKKESFPLTVTSAQKNPTAFYLCASSNREAFFGQGTRLTVV.

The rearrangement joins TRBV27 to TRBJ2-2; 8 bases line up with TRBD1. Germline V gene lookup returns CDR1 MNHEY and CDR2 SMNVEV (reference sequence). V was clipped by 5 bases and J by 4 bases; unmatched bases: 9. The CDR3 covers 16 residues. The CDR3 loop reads CASSPIPTGATGELFF. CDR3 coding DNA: TGTGCCAGCAGTCCCATCCCGACAGGGGCCACCGGGGAGCTGTTTTTT.

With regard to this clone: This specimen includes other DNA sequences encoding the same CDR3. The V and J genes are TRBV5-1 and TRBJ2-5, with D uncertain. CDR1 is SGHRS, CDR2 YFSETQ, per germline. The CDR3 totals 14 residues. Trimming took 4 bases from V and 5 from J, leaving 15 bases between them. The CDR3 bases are TGCGCCAGCAGCCTTCGGACCCTGGGTGAGACCCAGTACTTC. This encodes CASSLRTLGETQYF.

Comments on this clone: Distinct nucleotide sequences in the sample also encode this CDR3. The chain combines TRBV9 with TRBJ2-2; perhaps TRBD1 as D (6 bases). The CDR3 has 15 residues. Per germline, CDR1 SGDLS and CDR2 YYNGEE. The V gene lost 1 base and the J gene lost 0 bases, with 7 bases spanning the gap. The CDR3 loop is CASSVTGPNTGELFF. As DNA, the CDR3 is TGTGCCAGCAGCGTAACAGGGCCGAACACCGGGGAGCTGTTTTTT.

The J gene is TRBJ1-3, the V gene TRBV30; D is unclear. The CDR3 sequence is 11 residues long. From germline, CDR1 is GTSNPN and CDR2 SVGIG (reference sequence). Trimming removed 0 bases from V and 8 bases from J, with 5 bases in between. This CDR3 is CAWSVKDTIYF. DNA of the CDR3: TGTGCCTGGAGTGTAAAAGACACCATATATTTT.

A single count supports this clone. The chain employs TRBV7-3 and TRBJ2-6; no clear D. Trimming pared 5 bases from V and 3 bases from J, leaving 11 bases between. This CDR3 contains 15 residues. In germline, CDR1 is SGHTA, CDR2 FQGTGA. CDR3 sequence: CASSKRSGGANVLTF. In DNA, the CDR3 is TGTGCCAGCAGCAAGAGGAGTGGTGGGGCCAACGTCCTGACTTTC. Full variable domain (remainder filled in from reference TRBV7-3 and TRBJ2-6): GAGVSQTPSNKVTEKGKYVELRCDPISGHTALYWYRQSLGQGPEFLIYFQGTGAADDSGLPNDRFFAVRPEGSVSTLKIQRTERGDSAVYLCASSKRSGGANVLTFGAGSRLTVL.

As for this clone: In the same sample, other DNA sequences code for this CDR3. CDR3 region: CASSFRGGDTQYF. The CDR3 region has the DNA TGTGCCAGCAGTTTCCGGGGGGGAGATACGCAGTATTTT. V gene TRBV28 combines with J gene TRBJ2-3; 8 nucleotides agree with TRBD2. Germline V gene data show CDR1 as MDHEN and CDR2 as SYDVKM. With V trimmed by 3 bases and J by 5 bases, 1 base remained unmatched. There are 13 residues in the CDR3. Drawing the rest from reference TRBV28 and TRBJ2-3, the complete variable domain is DVKVTQSSRYLVKRTGEKVFLECVQDMDHENMFWYRQDPGLGLRLIYFSYDVKMKEKGDIPEGYSVSREKKERFSLILESASTNQTSMYLCASSFRGGDTQYFGPGTRLTVL.